Listed below are T cell receptor beta chains from one sample, sequenced in a study of T-cell reconstitution after alpha-beta-depleted transplantation in children. Each CDR3 protein is one row after TCRdb ran MiXCR on the PCR reads. In the table there are around 130,000 distinct CDR3 sequences, roughly 9% of which are singletons. The sequenced sample was PBMCs, mostly from graft donor cells, obtained 180 days after TCRalphabeta/CD19-depleted stem cell transplant. The receptors were gathered from a girl less than two years old who had a stem cell transplant for combined immunodeficiency, so the T cells may come from the graft donor. The CDR3 runs from the conserved cysteine through the conserved F or W. D genes are given only for firm matches. Clone size appears in some rows only: once, few, many, or a class for an expanded clone.

>.|TRBD2|TRBJ2-5|TRBV20-1
CSARMHPGLAGVETQYF
TGCAGTGCTAGAATGCATCCGGGCCTAGCGGGGGTGGAGACCCAGTACTTC
>few|.|TRBJ2-3|TRBV6-1
CASSRPLIVGPDTQYF
TGTGCCAGCAGTCGTCCTCTTATAGTGGGGCCAGATACGCAGTATTTT
>few|TRBD1|TRBJ1-1|TRBV12-3/TRBV12-4
CASGQGITEAFF
TGTGCCAGCGGACAGGGGATCACTGAAGCTTTCTTT
>few|TRBD2|TRBJ2-5|TRBV6-1
CASSEGGRRQETQYF
TGTGCCAGCAGTGAAGGCGGGAGACGCCAAGAGACCCAGTACTTC
>few|.|TRBJ2-7|TRBV5-1
CASSFDSLSYEQYF
TGCGCCAGCAGCTTTGACAGCCTTTCCTACGAGCAGTACTTC
>.|TRBD1|TRBJ1-1|TRBV29-1
CSVALNRGRDTEAFF
TGCAGCGTCGCCCTTAACAGGGGGCGAGACACTGAAGCTTTCTTT
>.|.|TRBJ2-1|TRBV20-1
CSASGSPKGNEQFF
TGCAGTGCTAGCGGGAGTCCCAAGGGCAATGAGCAGTTCTTC
>many|.|TRBJ2-5|TRBV12-3/TRBV12-4
CASSLRGGWETQYF
TGTGCCAGCAGTTTGAGGGGGGGGTGGGAGACCCAGTACTTC
>few|.|TRBJ1-1|TRBV7-8
CASSLAKGGTFLNTEAFF
TGTGCCAGCAGCTTAGCAAAAGGCGGGACGTTTCTGAACACTGAAGCTTTCTTT
>.|TRBD1|TRBJ1-2|TRBV20-1
CSASAPGHRGSGYTF
TGCAGTGCTAGTGCCCCCGGCCACAGGGGGAGTGGCTACACCTTC
>many|.|TRBJ2-7|TRBV4-3
CASSQEYGGFREQYF
TGCGCCAGCAGCCAAGAATATGGCGGGTTCAGAGAGCAGTACTTC
>.|.|TRBJ2-1|TRBV10-3
CATQNPKGENYNEQFF
TGTGCCACCCAAAATCCCAAGGGAGAGAACTACAATGAGCAGTTCTTC
>.|.|TRBJ2-5|TRBV7-2
CASSLALPVGGTQYF
TGTGCCAGCAGCTTAGCTCTTCCCGTTGGGGGGACCCAGTACTTC
>few|.|TRBJ2-1|TRBV27
CASSLSQLSEQFF
TGTGCCAGCAGTTTATCGCAGCTTTCTGAGCAGTTCTTC
>.|TRBD1|TRBJ2-1|TRBV7-7
CASSLAQGARNEQFF
TGTGCCAGCAGCTTAGCTCAGGGGGCTAGAAATGAGCAGTTCTTC
>.|TRBD1|TRBJ1-2|TRBV6-5
CASSSGTGLKGYTF
TGTGCCAGCAGTTCCGGGACAGGGTTGAAGGGCTACACCTTC
>few|.|TRBJ2-5|TRBV5-1
CASSHSGQKETQYF
TGCGCCAGCAGCCATTCAGGGCAGAAAGAGACCCAGTACTTC
>.|.|TRBJ2-1|TRBV15
CATSRSTGDEQFF
TGTGCCACCAGCAGATCGACCGGAGATGAGCAGTTCTTC
>many|.|TRBJ2-5|TRBV29-1
CSVGRGSETQYF
TGCAGCGTTGGAAGGGGGTCCGAGACCCAGTACTTC
>.|.|TRBJ2-4|TRBV20-1
CSAWVAAKNIQYF
TGCAGTGCATGGGTGGCCGCCAAAAACATTCAGTACTTC
>few|.|TRBJ2-1|TRBV12-3/TRBV12-4
CASSFLQGAYNEQFF
TGTGCCAGCAGTTTTTTACAGGGAGCCTACAATGAGCAGTTCTTC
>few|.|TRBJ2-2|TRBV18
CASSEELFESNTGELFF
TGTGCCAGCTCAGAGGAACTATTCGAGAGTAACACCGGGGAGCTGTTTTTT
>few|.|TRBJ2-6|TRBV5-1
CASSLEARTGANVLTF
TGCGCCAGCAGCTTGGAGGCCCGTACCGGGGCCAACGTCCTGACTTTC
>.|TRBD1|TRBJ2-1|TRBV20-1
CSAPPGTGMSEQFF
TGCAGTGCTCCCCCCGGGACAGGGATGAGTGAGCAGTTCTTC
>.|.|TRBJ2-3|TRBV5-6
CASSIPGTLLFSTDTQYF
TGTGCCAGCAGCATCCCCGGGACACTCCTTTTCAGCACAGATACGCAGTATTTT
>.|.|TRBJ1-5|TRBV5-8
CASSFFWNHRSNQPQHF
TGTGCCAGCAGCTTTTTCTGGAATCATAGGAGCAATCAGCCCCAGCATTTT
>few|TRBD1|TRBJ1-5|TRBV10-3
CAIRGDRSNQPQHF
TGTGCCATCAGGGGGGACAGAAGCAATCAGCCCCAGCATTTT
>many|.|TRBJ2-5|TRBV12-3/TRBV12-4
CASSPGQTQYF
TGTGCCAGCAGCCCCGGGCAGACCCAGTACTTC
>.|.|TRBJ2-2|TRBV12-3/TRBV12-4
CASRRPGGPYGELFF
TGTGCCAGCAGGCGACCCGGGGGCCCCTACGGGGAGCTGTTTTTT
>.|.|TRBJ2-3|TRBV12-3/TRBV12-4
CASSLSRTDTQYF
TGTGCCAGCAGTTTAAGTCGCACAGATACGCAGTATTTT
>.|TRBD2|TRBJ2-1|TRBV12-3/TRBV12-4
CASSLSGARNEQFF
TGTGCCAGCAGCCTTAGCGGGGCTAGGAATGAGCAGTTCTTC
>few|.|TRBJ2-6|TRBV9
CASNADAGANVLTF
TGTGCCAGCAATGCAGACGCTGGGGCCAACGTCCTGACTTTC
>few|.|TRBJ2-5|TRBV3-1
CASSQGRGIGGTQYF
TGTGCCAGCAGCCAAGGGAGAGGCATTGGCGGGACCCAGTACTTC
>few|.|TRBJ1-1|TRBV20-1
CSARKQSGGGEAFF
TGCAGTGCTAGAAAGCAGTCCGGGGGGGGCGAAGCTTTCTTT
>.|TRBD2|TRBJ2-1|TRBV7-2
CASSLLSGLVSDEQFF
TGTGCCAGCAGCTTATTGTCGGGACTAGTGTCCGATGAGCAGTTCTTC
>few|TRBD1|TRBJ2-5|TRBV18
CASSLYRGQETQYF
TGTGCCAGCTCTCTCTACAGGGGTCAAGAGACCCAGTACTTC
>few|TRBD1|TRBJ2-7|TRBV18
CASSPTGSRVSYEQYF
TGTGCCAGCTCACCGACAGGGTCTAGAGTTTCCTACGAGCAGTACTTC
>few|.|TRBJ2-7|TRBV7-2
CASSRSRGNYEQYF
TGTGCCAGCAGCCGTTCGCGGGGCAACTACGAGCAGTACTTC
>many|.|TRBJ2-7|TRBV5-5
CASSLAGRVRYEQYF
TGTGCCAGCAGCTTGGCGGGAAGAGTTCGCTACGAGCAGTACTTC
>few|.|TRBJ2-5|TRBV7-2
CASSQALDGETQYF
TGTGCCAGCAGCCAGGCCCTGGACGGAGAGACCCAGTACTTC
>.|.|TRBJ2-7|TRBV21-1
CASSMPPLATYEQYF
TGTGCCAGCAGCATGCCCCCACTAGCGACCTACGAGCAGTACTTC
>.|.|TRBJ2-3|TRBV29-1
CSAEGVEQGTFTDTQYF
TGCAGCGCGGAGGGGGTAGAACAGGGGACTTTCACAGATACGCAGTATTTT
>.|.|TRBJ1-2|TRBV7-2
CASSLIPGGRGYTF
TGTGCCAGCAGCCTCATCCCCGGGGGGAGAGGCTACACCTTC
>many|TRBD2|TRBJ2-2|TRBV10-3
CAINRLAGITGELFF
TGTGCCATCAACCGGCTAGCGGGGATCACCGGGGAGCTGTTTTTT
>few|TRBD1|TRBJ1-1|TRBV10-3
CAISDSRGQKEAFF
TGTGCCATCAGTGACTCCAGGGGGCAAAAGGAAGCTTTCTTT